Following are 10 T cell receptor beta chains from one sample sequenced in a study of cytomegalovirus exposure and HLA in healthy donors. The study ran its PCR with 60 Vbeta and 13 Jbeta primers. Profiling relied on immunoSEQ multiplex PCR, and the TCRdb table lists in-frame clones only, not all of them. The sample consists of more than 150,000 clones, approximately 81% of them appearing once. The sample was PBMCs. The receptors originated from a woman aged 18-29 years in good health and CMV-seronegative.

The rearrangement links TRBV18 to TRBJ2-5, with 7 bases aligning to TRBD1. Trimming removed 3 bases from V and 7 bases from J; junction bases left unmatched: 11. The CDR3 contains 15 residues. The germline CDR1 and CDR2 sequences are KGHSH and LQKENI. The CDR3 loop is CASSPTGSYMATQYF. The CDR3 nucleotides read TGTGCCAGCTCACCGACAGGGTCCTATATGGCGACCCAGTACTTC.

The chain has TRBV27 and TRBJ1-1; TRBD1 might be the D (6 bases). The CDR3 consists of 15 residues. Trimming pared 6 bases from V and 5 bases from J, leaving 19 bases between. The germline gives CDR1 MNHEY, CDR2 SMNVEV (reference sequence). CDR3 coding DNA: TGTGCCAGCAGAGAATTTACAGGGTCTGGGACTGAAGCTTTCTTT. It codes for CASREFTGSGTEAFF.

The chain carries TRBV19 and TRBJ2-3; a weak D match, TRBD1 (5 bases). Germline V gene sequence: CDR1 LNHDA, CDR2 SQIVND (reference sequence). V was trimmed by 3 bases and J by 2 bases, leaving 12 bases between them. The CDR3 length is 15 residues. The CDR3, as DNA: TGTGCCAGTAGTATGTTAGCAGGGTTCACAGATACGCAGTATTTT. Translation: CASSMLAGFTDTQYF.

The rearrangement uses TRBV9 and TRBJ2-5; 7 bases are shared with TRBD1. Germline V lookup: CDR1 SGDLS, CDR2 YYNGEE. The CDR3 runs 14 residues. Trimming cost V 4 bases and J 1 base; bases outside gene matches: 4. The CDR3 reads CASSPGQLQETQYF. CDR3 coding DNA: TGTGCCAGCAGCCCGGGACAGCTCCAAGAGACCCAGTACTTC.

V usage is TRBV4-3 and J usage is TRBJ2-1; TRBD2 might be the D (5 bases). Germline CDR1 is LGHNA and CDR2 is YSLEER. There are 18 residues in the CDR3. V was clipped by 1 base and J by 0 bases, with 16 bases between them. This CDR3 is CASSQAPSLATSYNEQFF. The CDR3 coding sequence is TGCGCCAGCAGCCAAGCCCCTTCTTTAGCGACCTCCTACAATGAGCAGTTCTTC.

This clone was observed a handful of times. The chain employs TRBV6-6 and TRBJ1-1; no clear D gene. Germline values: CDR1 MNHNY, CDR2 SVGAGI (reference sequence). There are 14 residues in the CDR3. Trimming removed 7 bases from V and 2 bases from J, with 14 bases in between. The CDR3 here is CASTRERGNTEAFF. As DNA, the CDR3 is TGTGCCAGCACCCGAGAACGGGGAAACACTGAAGCTTTCTTT.

The chain is built from TRBV28 and TRBJ2-3, with TRBD2 matching 11 bases. This CDR3 comprises 13 residues. Germline CDR1 MDHEN, CDR2 SYDVKM. Germline trimming cut 4 bases from V and 10 bases from J; bases unmatched to any gene: 4. For the CDR3, the DNA is TGTGCCAGCAGTTCCCGACTAGCGGGACCGCAGTATTTT. Protein: CASSSRLAGPQYF.

This chain connects TRBV10-3 to TRBJ2-3; TRBD1 aligns across 10 bases. CDR1 ENHRY and CDR2 SYGVKD come from the germline V gene. The CDR3 sequence is 16 residues long. After removal of 4 bases from V and 4 bases from J, the junction contained 8 bases not matched to a gene. The CDR3 DNA reads as TGTGCCATCAGTGGGGTGGACAGGGGGGACTCAGATACGCAGTATTTT. This encodes CAISGVDRGDSDTQYF.

Only a few counts were recorded for this clone. The chain recombines TRBV5-1 with TRBJ2-7; TRBD2 is a possible D gene (5 bases). V was shortened by 7 bases and J by 0 bases, with 11 bases between the two germline ends. Germline V gene sequence: CDR1 SGHRS, CDR2 YFSETQ. The CDR3 runs 13 residues. The CDR3 spells CASGPGDSYEQYF. CDR3 bases: TGCGCCAGCGGGCCCGGGGACTCCTACGAGCAGTACTTC.

About this clone itself: A much larger clone differs from this one at a single base, so this may be a read error. V gene TRBV13 combines with J gene TRBJ2-2; 10 bases match TRBD2. J was trimmed by 1 base and V by 5 bases; bases with no gene match: 1. The germline gives CDR1 PRHDT, CDR2 FYEKMQ (reference sequence). The CDR3 contains 15 residues. The CDR3 loop reads CASSRLAGNTGELFF. The CDR3 DNA follows: TGTGCCAGCAGCCGACTAGCGGGGAACACCGGGGAGCTGTTTTTT.